The entry below describes one T cell receptor beta chain. The data were taken from a study of blood T cell repertoires in COVID-19. Study background: Acute and convalescent COVID-19 samples came from the United States, Italy and Spain. From T cells, B-cell-depleted T cells, or PBMCs came the material, which was cDNA or gDNA.

CDR1 MNHEY and CDR2 SVGAGI come from the germline V gene. V lost 6 bases and J 7 bases, leaving 15 bases between the germline ends. This CDR3 has 14 residues. Authors' methods: Quantification of nucleated cells was approximated via reference gene primer amplification. The method was immunoSEQ multiplex PCR; TCRdb's version includes in-frame clones alone and lacks a portion of them. V and J calls and clone size are those listed in that table; D and trimming were worked out from the DNA. The top ten hold approximately 1.5% of the sample, which has over 250,000 clones, around 87% seen once. The source material was peripheral blood. The V gene is TRBV6-5, the J gene TRBJ1-4; D perhaps matches TRBD1 (6 bases). The TCR comes from a woman between 35 and 50 years old who had recovered from COVID-19. This CDR3 reads CASSSIQGSEKLFF. CDR3 nucleotide sequence: TGTGCCAGCAGCTCAATACAGGGCAGTGAAAAACTGTTTTTT.